This T cell receptor (beta chain) stems from a study of blood T cells in healthy people across ages. For the second PCR, which ran for 7 to 11 cycles, a sample-barcoded 5' primer and a J-beta primer mix were used. TCRdb passed the 5' RACE reads through MiXCR, listing each CDR3 protein once. Here the sample spans some 730,000 distinct CDR3 sequences, approximately 21% being singletons. This clonotype occurred once. The sequence was collected from a man between 65 and 85 years old in good health. Material for sequencing was blood.

DNA of the CDR3: TGCGCCAGCAGTAGGGGAGACAATTCCTACAATGAGCAGTTCTTC. This translates into CASSRGDNSYNEQFF. The chain carries TRBV5-1 and TRBJ2-1, with D possibly being TRBD1 or TRBD2 (5 bases each). Germline CDR1 SGHRS, CDR2 YFSETQ. The CDR3 contains 15 residues. Trimming pared 5 bases from V and 1 base from J, leaving 13 bases between.